Sequencing of this TCR beta chain was carried out in a study of molecular identifiers for immune sequencing clone quantification. In the study overall: Sequencing covered four of five parts into which replicate RNA from around 20,000 or 100,000 naive CD8 cells was split.

This clonotype was counted ten times or more. Antigen: not known. Study-level results: The study reportedly detected spiked Jurkat TCR RNA from one cell among about 1.1 million naive cells. Sharing of a barcode by identical TCR molecules could cause highly expanded clone sizes to be underestimated.

In TCRdb, the PCR reads were re-called with MiXCR into one record per CDR3 protein. The sample consists of about 640,000 distinct CDR3 sequences, 15% to 20% of them appearing once. Sorted naive CD8 T cells were those defined as CD8+CD4-CCR7+CD45RA+. From germline, CDR1 is SGHDT and CDR2 YYEEEE. This CDR3 is built from 13 residues. The V end lost 1 base, the J end lost 8 bases, and 10 bases lay between the germline ends. This sequence originates from a human donor in good health. Some libraries in this study had Jurkat cell RNA spiked in. The J gene is TRBJ2-4, the V gene TRBV5-6, with D perhaps TRBD2 (6 bases). The sequenced sample was naive CD8+ T cells from blood, with Jurkat cell RNA spiked in. Subset reported: FACS-sorted CD8+CD4-CCR7+CD45RA+ naive T cells. The CDR3 DNA reads TGTGCCAGCAGCTTGCTCAGGGAGGACATTCAGTACTTC. It is translated as CASSLLREDIQYF.